Listed below are T cell receptor beta chains from one sample, sequenced in a study of early T cells in non-severe SARS-CoV-2 infection. TCRdb reprocessed the 5' RACE reads with MiXCR, giving one entry per CDR3 protein. The sample consists of tens of thousands of distinct CDR3 sequences, roughly 5.5% of them appearing once. The sequenced material came from whole blood. The receptors stem from an adult who was a healthcare worker with PCR-confirmed SARS-CoV-2 infection or an uninfected control (not recorded which). Both conserved end residues are part of each CDR3. Each record gives: J gene, D gene, V gene, clone size, CDR3 DNA, CDR3 protein. The D gene is left open where the match is weak. Some rows mark clone size as missing; the rest say once, few, many or name a class of expanded clone.

>TRBJ2-1|TRBD2|TRBV5-1|few
TGCGCCAGCAGCTCGGGACTAGCGGGTCGTGAGCAGTTCTTC
CASSSGLAGREQFF
>TRBJ2-3|NA|TRBV3-1|many
TGTGCCAGCACCTTAGGGGGAGATACGCAGTATTTT
CASTLGGDTQYF
>TRBJ2-3|NA|TRBV6-2/TRBV6-3|NA
TGTGCCAGCCAACGCGGAGGGACCGCCCGGACAGATACGCAGTATTTT
CASQRGGTARTDTQYF
>TRBJ1-5|NA|TRBV28|few
TGTGCCAGCAGTTTAGCTACAGGGACGGGGCAGCCCCAGCATTTT
CASSLATGTGQPQHF
>TRBJ2-5|NA|TRBV6-5|many
TGTGCCAGCAGTTACTCGCAGGTAGCCCAAGAGACCCAGTACTTC
CASSYSQVAQETQYF
>TRBJ2-7|TRBD1|TRBV19|few
TGTGCCAGTAGTACCGGGACAGGACCCTACGAGCAGTACTTC
CASSTGTGPYEQYF
>TRBJ2-3|TRBD1|TRBV7-8|few
TGTGCCAGCAACAGTCCGGGACAGAGGAACACAGATACGCAGTATTTT
CASNSPGQRNTDTQYF
>TRBJ2-5|NA|TRBV7-9|few
TGTGCCAGCAGCTTAGGGCTCGTCCAAGAGACCCAGTACTTC
CASSLGLVQETQYF
>TRBJ2-1|TRBD2|TRBV6-5|NA
TGTGCCAGCAGCCCGGGGGCTAGCGGGAGAAATGAGCAGTTCTTC
CASSPGASGRNEQFF
>TRBJ2-1|NA|TRBV4-3|NA
TGCGCCAGCAGCCAAGACAGGGTTAGCTCCTACAATGAGCAGTTCTTC
CASSQDRVSSYNEQFF
>TRBJ2-3|TRBD2|TRBV6-2/TRBV6-3|few
TGTGCCAGCAGTTACTCGAGCGGGACTCCACGCCACACAGATACGCAGTATTTT
CASSYSSGTPRHTDTQYF
>TRBJ2-7|NA|TRBV12-3/TRBV12-4|many
TGTGCCAGCAGTTTGGGGCACGTCCTGCACTTC
CASSLGHVLHF
>TRBJ2-3|NA|TRBV5-1|NA
TGCGCCAGCTACTTGGCCAGCACAGATACGCAGTATTTT
CASYLASTDTQYF
>TRBJ2-7|NA|TRBV27|NA
TGTGCCAGCAGTTTAGGACGGAGCTCCTACGAGCAGTACTTC
CASSLGRSSYEQYF
>TRBJ2-3|NA|TRBV6-6|many
TGTGCCAGCAGTTACTCGAGGGGAGATACGCAGTATTTT
CASSYSRGDTQYF
>TRBJ2-1|NA|TRBV5-5|few
TGTGCCAGCAGCTTGGAAGGGGACCGTTCGTACAATGAGCAGTTCTTC
CASSLEGDRSYNEQFF
>TRBJ1-1|NA|TRBV12-2|NA
TGTGCAAGTCGCTTAGGAGGGCGGACAGGGACCGAGGACACTGAAGCTTTCTTT
CASRLGGRTGTEDTEAFF
>TRBJ1-5|NA|TRBV6-1|many
TGTGCCAGCAGTGAAAGTTGGGGTCGCAATCAGCCCCAGCATTTT
CASSESWGRNQPQHF
>TRBJ2-1|TRBD1|TRBV13|many
TGTGCCAGCAGCTCATTGGGACAGCAGGGGAATGAGCAGTTCTTC
CASSSLGQQGNEQFF
>TRBJ2-5|TRBD2|TRBV20-1|few
TGCAGTGCTGTACTGGCGGGAGAGAGCGAGACCCAGTACTTC
CSAVLAGESETQYF
>TRBJ2-2|NA|TRBV6-4|NA
TGTGCCAGCAGTCCCGCCCTGAACACCGGGGAGCTGTTTTTT
CASSPALNTGELFF
>TRBJ2-1|NA|TRBV20-1|many
TGCAGTGCTAGTGGGGGAGGCTTTATCCTTGATGAGCAGTTCTTC
CSASGGGFILDEQFF
>TRBJ2-4|NA|TRBV20-1|many
TGCAGTGCTAGAGCTCCCGGGATAGCCAAAAACATTCAGTACTTC
CSARAPGIAKNIQYF
>TRBJ1-1|TRBD1|TRBV4-2|NA
TGTGCCAGCAGCCAAGGCCGGGCAGGGGGATTCGGGAACACTGAAGCTTTCTTT
CASSQGRAGGFGNTEAFF
>TRBJ2-7|TRBD2|TRBV6-2/TRBV6-3|NA
TGTGCCAGCAGTTGGAGGACTAGCGGGAACTACGAGCAGTACTTC
CASSWRTSGNYEQYF
>TRBJ1-1|NA|TRBV6-5|NA
TGTGCCAGCAGTTACTCGAGGGGCGCTGAAGCTTTCTTT
CASSYSRGAEAFF
>TRBJ2-1|TRBD2|TRBV6-2/TRBV6-3|many
TGTGCCAGCAGTTACCTACCATTAACAGGACTAGCGAACTCCTACAATGAGCAGTTCTTC
CASSYLPLTGLANSYNEQFF
>TRBJ2-7|NA|TRBV10-3|many
TGTGCCACCCGACCCCCCCTTGGGCAACGCTACGAGCAGTACTTC
CATRPPLGQRYEQYF
>TRBJ1-1|TRBD1|TRBV18|many
TGTGCCAGCTCAGGGACGACAGGGGGGATTGAAGCTTTCTTT
CASSGTTGGIEAFF
>TRBJ2-1|NA|TRBV6-2/TRBV6-3|many
TGTGCCAGCAGTTACTCGCTAGGGAAGAATGAGCAGTTCTTC
CASSYSLGKNEQFF
>TRBJ1-1|NA|TRBV18|many
TGTGCCAGCTCACCAGGGACGAAGGGGCCTGAAGCTTTCTTT
CASSPGTKGPEAFF
>TRBJ2-7|NA|TRBV4-1|many
TGCGCCAGCAGCCAAGGTCATTTACCCGACTACGAGCAGTACTTC
CASSQGHLPDYEQYF
>TRBJ1-1|NA|TRBV28|NA
TGTGCCAGCAGTTTACCCCCGACAGGCCTGAACACTGAAGCTTTCTTT
CASSLPPTGLNTEAFF
>TRBJ1-5|NA|TRBV27|NA
TGTGCCAGCAGGGGGGTGACTGGCAATCAGCCCCAGCATTTT
CASRGVTGNQPQHF
>TRBJ1-6|NA|TRBV10-3|few
TGTGCCACCTGGGCGGCGAGACAGCAAAATTCACCCCTCCACTTT
CATWAARQQNSPLHF
>TRBJ2-7|NA|TRBV29-1|NA
TGCAGCTCCATGTCAGCGGAGGACTCTGGGGAGCAGTACTTC
CSSMSAEDSGEQYF
>TRBJ1-5|NA|TRBV4-1|few
TGCGCCAGCAGCCAAGTTGACGGTGATCAGCCCCAGCATTTT
CASSQVDGDQPQHF
>TRBJ2-3|NA|TRBV13|few
TGTGCCAGCAGGGCCCCTGCGGATACGCAGTATTTT
CASRAPADTQYF
>TRBJ2-7|TRBD1|TRBV6-1|many
TGTGCCAGCAGTCAGACAGGGACCTACGAGCAGTACTTC
CASSQTGTYEQYF
>TRBJ2-7|TRBD1|TRBV18|many
TGTGCCAGGTCCCCGGGACAGGGGCTCTACGAGCAGTACTTC
CARSPGQGLYEQYF
>TRBJ2-4|NA|TRBV5-1|NA
TGCGCCAGCAGCTTGGCCGGGACCCCGGAAAACATTCAGTACTTC
CASSLAGTPENIQYF
>TRBJ1-4|NA|TRBV9|few
TGTGCCAGCAGCCGAAAGGTCGGAGAAAAACTGTTTTTT
CASSRKVGEKLFF
>TRBJ2-5|NA|TRBV6-1|few
TGTGCCAGCAGGATAGGAGAGACCCAGTACTTC
CASRIGETQYF
>TRBJ1-2|NA|TRBV30|many
TGTGCGGGCCGGGGTCTGATTCCTGACAGCTACTATGGCTACACCTTC
CAGRGLIPDSYYGYTF
>TRBJ2-1|TRBD2|TRBV27|few
TGTGCCAGCAGTTTATTTATGGCGGGGGGGCCCGATGAGCAGTTCTTC
CASSLFMAGGPDEQFF
>TRBJ2-5|NA|TRBV25-1|many
TGTGCCAGCAGTGAAGGGCAGGTCGGGGAGACCCAGTACTTC
CASSEGQVGETQYF
>TRBJ1-5|NA|TRBV5-1|NA
TGCGCCAGCAGCTTCCAAGGGGGGCGCAATCAGCCCCAGCATTTT
CASSFQGGRNQPQHF
>TRBJ2-1|NA|TRBV2|many
TGTGCCAGCAGCACGGGAATCAGTGAGCAGTTCTTC
CASSTGISEQFF
>TRBJ1-4|NA|TRBV3-1|few
TGTGCCAGCAGCCAAGATCGGAACAGATACGAAAAACTGTTTTTT
CASSQDRNRYEKLFF
>TRBJ2-4|NA|TRBV4-1|few
TGCGCCAGCAGCCATCCGGTGGGGATTCAGTACTTC
CASSHPVGIQYF
>TRBJ1-5|NA|TRBV12-3/TRBV12-4|many
TGTGCCAGCAGTTTACTCGGGCGGCCCCAGCATTTT
CASSLLGRPQHF
>TRBJ1-1|NA|TRBV5-4|many
TGTGCCAGCAGCTATGACAGGGAAGCTTTCTTT
CASSYDREAFF
>TRBJ2-7|NA|TRBV6-2/TRBV6-3|few
TGTGCCAGCAGTTACGGTTGGGGAGAGCAGTACTTC
CASSYGWGEQYF
>TRBJ1-6|NA|TRBV5-6|few
TGTGCCAGCAGCTGGGGGGACACTCTTAATTCACCCCTCCACTTT
CASSWGDTLNSPLHF
>TRBJ2-2|TRBD2|TRBV12-3/TRBV12-4|many
TGTGCCAGCAGTTTCAGGACTAGCGGGAGGCAGGTCGGGGAGCTGTTTTTT
CASSFRTSGRQVGELFF
>TRBJ2-3|NA|TRBV30|many
TGTGCCTGGAGGGGCACAGATACGCAGTATTTT
CAWRGTDTQYF
>TRBJ2-3|NA|TRBV11-2|NA
TGTGCCAGCAGCTTAGGGCGGCCTGGAGCAGATACGCAGTATTTT
CASSLGRPGADTQYF
>TRBJ1-5|NA|TRBV12-3/TRBV12-4|many
TGTGCCAGCAGATACGGAGTAATTGGCAATCAGCCCCAGCATTTT
CASRYGVIGNQPQHF
>TRBJ2-3|NA|TRBV29-1|many
TGCAGCGTTGCAACTAGCACAGATACGCAGTATTTT
CSVATSTDTQYF